This record looks at one T cell receptor (beta chain) sequence and its context. This clonotype was seen only a few times. This clone's antigen is unknown. The record has no base qualities; no much larger clone is one base away. Cut back by 8 bases and 3 bases, the V and J ends lie 16 bases apart. The CDR3 holds 15 amino acids from the cysteine to the phenylalanine. The entry retains the CDR3 DNA only, 45 bases that are in frame from base 1. As encoded in the germline V gene, CDR1 is MGHDK while CDR2 is SYGVNS. The sample is drawn from a study of blood T cells in healthy people across ages (dated by TCRdb to between 2014 and 2016). About the full investigation: In model experiments, template switching captured roughly one uniquely barcoded TCR beta cDNA molecule for every two T cells. For two donors (one aged 18 to 29 and one aged 80 or older), the study analyzed two additional independent replicas of 1 million unique cDNA reads from the same blood draw. Donors were grouped into four age groups: young (average 16 years), middle-aged (over 35), aged (roughly 67) and long-lived (about 90). To avoid experimental bias, donors of different ages were spread randomly across the sequencing lanes. The study measured age-related changes in TCR beta repertoire diversity using deep sequencing normalized with unique cDNA molecular identifiers. What the research found in general, with its limitations: Donor CMV infection status was unknown, potentially confounding age-related changes in expanded clonotypes. As age increased, observed TCR beta diversity per million T cells dropped in a roughly linear way, and a significant reduction was already evident by age about 40. Since profiling was done on bulk unsorted PBMCs, naive and antigen-experienced compartments could not be conclusively compared. Observed TCR beta diversity correlated strongly with the percentage of naive T cells measured by flow cytometry. Compared with the aged group, the long-lived group had more naive CD4+ T cells, fewer expanded clones and increased TCR diversity, a pattern suggesting age selection. Total diversity estimates from one million sequenced T cells were considered lower bounds and underestimates.

The 39 donors, aged about 6 to 100 years, were systemically healthy Caucasian individuals from Russia. Ten milliliters of peripheral blood were drawn from each donor into EDTA-treated Vacutainer tubes. Ficoll-Paque density-gradient centrifugation was used to isolate PBMCs, with at least 7 million obtained per sample. Trizol reagent was used to extract total RNA from PBMCs, with at least 6 micrograms per sample. Naive CD45RAhigh/CD27high T cell percentages were measured by flow cytometry on a PBMC aliquot from every donor. To prepare the library, 5' RACE was applied. These reads were obtained on an Illumina HiSeq 2500. A second PCR of about 7 to 12 cycles was performed with a sample-barcoded 5' primer and a J-beta primer mix. A template-switch 5' adaptor carrying 12 random nucleotides introduced a unique molecular identifier onto each TCR beta cDNA molecule. Each sample yielded at least 3 million CDR3-containing paired-end reads. All of the RNA was converted into first-strand cDNA using the Mint cDNA synthesis kit, with a TRBC-specific oligonucleotide serving as the primer. All cDNA was treated with uracil-DNA glycosylase and then went through a first 18-cycle PCR with the universal primers M1SS and BC2_uni_R. The authors' analysis ran thus. Normalization of each sample was performed by random selection of 1 million high-quality reads, each carrying a distinct molecular identifier. Reads with shared molecular identifiers were discarded instead of being binned into consensus sequences. MiTCR, run with a Q25 quality threshold and the strictest error-elimination algorithm, handled CDR3 identification, clonotype clustering and error correction. A nonparametric unseen species model with Euler transformation was used to estimate lower-bound total TCR beta diversity. TCRdb applied fastp at Q25 and MiXCR to the public reads, then kept only in-frame beta chains. Rows merge per CDR3 protein into single entries with the most common DNA and genes. The V and J calls shown here were made by TCRdb, not taken from the authors' results. For this sample there are about 670,000 distinct CDR3 sequences; 40% to 65% appear just once. The ten largest clones represent less than 15% of the sample.

Sequencing was done on a sample of blood. The TCR was taken from a woman of 80 years or more in good health. The rearrangement combines TRBV25-1 with TRBJ2-2; no D segment can be confidently identified. The DNA is as follows: TGTGCCAGCTCTCCCTACACGGTTTACACCGGGGAGCTGTTTTTT. Its amino acids are CASSPYTVYTGELFF.